This is a list of T cell receptor beta chains from one sample in a study of blood T cell repertoires in COVID-19. TCRdb's table, derived via immunoSEQ multiplex PCR, lists solely in-frame clones and lacks some. This sample has 200,000 to 250,000 clones, with roughly 86% found just once. Specimen: peripheral blood. These receptors were collected from a man aged 60 to 69 with acute or convalescent COVID-19. CDR3s include the opening cysteine and the closing phenylalanine or tryptophan. Each record gives: D gene, V gene, J gene, clone size, CDR3 protein, CDR3 DNA. The D gene is left open where the match is weak. The listing skips clone size in some rows; elsewhere it reads once, few, many or a size class.

.	TRBV6-5	TRBJ2-5	.	CASSVQDSKTQYF	TGTGCCAGCAGCGTACAGGATTCGAAGACCCAGTACTTC
.	TRBV7-2	TRBJ1-4	.	CASSSTRGANEKLFF	TGTGCCAGCAGCTCCACAAGGGGCGCTAATGAAAAACTGTTTTTT
.	TRBV5-5	TRBJ1-6	.	CASRIGTWESNSPLHF	TGTGCCAGCAGGATCGGGACTTGGGAGTCGAATTCACCCCTCCACTTT
.	TRBV5-1	TRBJ1-3	.	CASSKDSSGNTIYF	TGCGCCAGCAGTAAGGACAGCTCTGGAAACACCATATATTTT
.	TRBV19	TRBJ1-2	once	CASRQGIGFNYGYTF	TGTGCCAGTAGGCAGGGGATTGGGTTTAACTATGGCTACACCTTC
.	TRBV30	TRBJ1-3	.	CAWTRGNTIYF	TGTGCCTGGACGAGGGGAAACACCATATATTTT
.	TRBV12-3/TRBV12-4	TRBJ1-5	few	CASSFRNPPGEYF	TGTGCCAGCAGTTTCAGGAACCCCCCGGGGGAATATTTT
.	TRBV4-2	TRBJ1-5	.	CASSQELKSAQHF	TGTGCCAGCAGCCAAGAGTTAAAGAGCGCCCAGCATTTT
.	TRBV15	TRBJ1-1	.	CATSRGSWGSPMNTEAFF	TGTGCCACCAGCAGAGGATCCTGGGGCAGCCCCATGAACACTGAAGCTTTCTTT
TRBD2	TRBV5-6	TRBJ2-7	.	CASSRGTSGGAYYEQYF	TGTGCCAGCAGCCGCGGGACTAGCGGGGGGGCCTACTACGAGCAGTACTTC
.	TRBV6-5	TRBJ1-3	.	CASTQGSGNTIYF	TGTGCCAGCACCCAGGGTTCTGGAAACACCATATATTTT
.	TRBV6-5	TRBJ1-5	.	CASSYSGVYQPQHF	TGTGCCAGCAGTTACTCCGGGGTTTATCAGCCCCAGCATTTT
TRBD2	TRBV10-1	TRBJ2-5	.	CASSESTAGGQETQYF	TGCGCCAGCAGTGAGTCAACAGCGGGGGGGCAAGAGACCCAGTACTTC
TRBD1	TRBV5-1	TRBJ2-3	.	CASSLAGTGEWADTQYF	TGCGCCAGCAGCTTGGCAGGGACAGGGGAATGGGCAGATACGCAGTATTTT
.	TRBV9	TRBJ2-3	.	CASSVEPGTDTQYF	TGTGCCAGCAGCGTAGAACCGGGCACAGATACGCAGTATTTT
TRBD1	TRBV9	TRBJ2-3	.	CASSVQTGTGFLAANTDTQYF	TGTGCCAGCAGCGTGCAGACCGGGACAGGGTTCCTAGCGGCTAACACAGATACGCAGTATTTT
.	TRBV5-6	TRBJ1-6	.	CASSLWGSNNSPLHF	TGTGCCAGCAGCTTGTGGGGCAGCAATAATTCACCCCTCCACTTT
TRBD2	TRBV3-1/TRBV3-2	TRBJ2-3	.	CASSPGTSGGLNTQYF	TGTGCCAGCAGCCCCGGGACTAGCGGGGGTTTAAATACGCAGTATTTT
TRBD1	TRBV9	TRBJ1-6	few	CASSPGDSANSPLHF	TGTGCCAGCAGCCCTGGGGACAGCGCAAATTCACCCCTCCACTTT
.	TRBV28	TRBJ1-6	few	CASRVRQTVINSPLHF	TGTGCCAGCAGGGTACGGCAGACAGTTATCAATTCACCCCTCCACTTT
TRBD1	TRBV6-2/TRBV6-3	TRBJ1-5	.	CASSYSGQTHQPQHF	TGTGCCAGCAGTTACTCGGGACAGACTCATCAGCCCCAGCATTTT
TRBD1	TRBV11-3	TRBJ1-3	.	CASSPGTGLSSGNTIYF	TGTGCCAGCAGCCCTGGGACAGGTTTAAGCTCTGGAAACACCATATATTTT
.	TRBV5-1	TRBJ2-2	.	CASSLAGPNTGELFF	TGCGCCAGCAGCTTGGCAGGGCCTAACACCGGGGAGCTGTTTTTT
TRBD1	TRBV7-2	TRBJ1-2	.	CASSLARATGALNTF	TGTGCCAGCAGCTTAGCACGGGCCACAGGGGCCCTTAACACCTTC
.	TRBV10-1	TRBJ1-1	once	CASSEAIPTEAFF	TGCGCCAGCAGTGAGGCGATACCCACTGAAGCTTTCTTT
TRBD1	TRBV19	TRBJ1-2	.	CASSEDRGNGYTF	TGTGCCAGTAGTGAGGACAGGGGGAATGGCTACACCTTC
TRBD2	TRBV29-1	TRBJ2-1	.	CSAAGLAGVTNEQFF	TGCAGCGCCGCGGGACTAGCGGGGGTCACGAATGAGCAGTTCTTC
.	TRBV9	TRBJ2-1	.	CASSVTPQGGYNEQFF	TGTGCCAGCAGCGTAACCCCCCAGGGGGGTTACAATGAGCAGTTCTTC
.	TRBV7-2	TRBJ1-3	once	CASSPQGQGSGNTIYF	TGTGCCAGCAGCCCCCAAGGACAAGGCTCTGGAAACACCATATATTTT
.	TRBV5-1	TRBJ1-2	once	CASSLSQANNYGYTF	TGCGCCAGCAGCTTGAGTCAGGCCAATAACTATGGCTACACCTTC
.	TRBV21-1	TRBJ2-3	.	CASSLSGTRTDTQYF	TGTGCCAGCAGCCTATCCGGGACAAGGACAGATACGCAGTATTTT
TRBD1	TRBV29-1	TRBJ2-5	once	CSAGQATQETQYF	TGCAGCGCTGGACAGGCAACCCAAGAGACCCAGTACTTC
TRBD1	TRBV5-4	TRBJ2-7	.	CASSYPGTGEFEQYF	TGTGCCAGCAGTTACCCCGGGACAGGGGAGTTCGAGCAGTACTTC
TRBD1	TRBV7-9	TRBJ1-4	.	CASSTGTVSNEKLFF	TGTGCCAGCAGCACGGGGACAGTCTCTAATGAAAAACTGTTTTTT
TRBD2	TRBV6-5	TRBJ2-7	.	CASSYPGLARYEQYF	TGTGCCAGCAGTTATCCGGGACTAGCCCGCTACGAGCAGTACTTC
.	TRBV7-9	TRBJ1-2	once	CASSLGAKYGYTF	TGTGCCAGCAGCTTAGGGGCCAAATATGGCTACACCTTC
TRBD2	TRBV27	TRBJ2-1	.	CASSPSAGEFYNEQFF	TGTGCCAGCAGTCCCTCGGCGGGGGAGTTCTACAATGAGCAGTTCTTC
TRBD1	TRBV14	TRBJ2-2	.	CASSLRQGRNGELFF	TGTGCCAGCAGCCTTCGACAGGGGAGGAACGGGGAGCTGTTTTTT
TRBD1	TRBV3-1/TRBV3-2	TRBJ2-7	.	CASSQDLGTASYEQYF	TGTGCCAGCAGCCAAGATCTCGGGACAGCCTCCTACGAGCAGTACTTC
TRBD2	TRBV5-1	TRBJ2-1	.	CASSLASTSAAYNEQFF	TGCGCCAGCAGCTTGGCCTCGACTAGCGCCGCGTACAATGAGCAGTTCTTC
TRBD1	TRBV6-2/TRBV6-3	TRBJ1-2	.	CASSHPGTGASVYGYTF	TGTGCCAGCAGTCATCCCGGGACAGGGGCCTCTGTCTATGGCTACACCTTC
TRBD1	TRBV13	TRBJ2-1	.	CASSSRQGRNEQFF	TGTGCCAGCAGCTCCCGACAGGGTAGGAATGAGCAGTTCTTC
.	TRBV9	TRBJ2-5	.	CASSVSGGLVETQYF	TGTGCCAGCAGCGTATCGGGGGGCCTGGTAGAGACCCAGTACTTC
.	TRBV5-1	TRBJ2-2	.	CASSPTVTGELFF	TGCGCCAGCAGCCCGACAGTCACCGGGGAGCTGTTTTTT
TRBD1	TRBV5-5	TRBJ1-2	.	CASSITGTGDYGYTF	TGTGCCAGCAGCATTACCGGGACAGGGGACTATGGCTACACCTTC
TRBD2	TRBV27	TRBJ2-5	.	CASSLFRLAGGLIDHQETQYF	TGTGCCAGCAGTTTATTCCGCCTAGCGGGGGGTCTAATAGATCACCAAGAGACCCAGTACTTC
TRBD2	TRBV9	TRBJ2-7	.	CASSPTSGVDTYEQYF	TGTGCCAGCAGCCCGACTAGCGGGGTCGACACCTACGAGCAGTACTTC
.	TRBV11-2	TRBJ1-4	.	CASSRDGGSSEKLFF	TGTGCCAGCAGCAGAGACGGGGGGAGTAGTGAAAAACTGTTTTTT
TRBD1	TRBV6-5	TRBJ1-1	.	CASRKDRVKYTEAFF	TGTGCCAGCAGAAAAGACAGGGTTAAGTACACTGAAGCTTTCTTT
TRBD1	TRBV5-1	TRBJ1-2	.	CASSYPNRQGEELDYGYTF	TGCGCCAGCAGCTATCCGAATCGACAGGGGGAAGAGCTTGACTATGGCTACACCTTC
.	TRBV11-2	TRBJ2-7	.	CASSLGGTASYEQYF	TGTGCCAGCAGCCTCGGAGGGACAGCCTCCTACGAGCAGTACTTC
TRBD1	TRBV5-1	TRBJ1-1	.	CASSLGPGTGATKNTEAFF	TGCGCCAGCAGCTTGGGACCAGGGACAGGGGCAACTAAGAACACTGAAGCTTTCTTT
TRBD2	TRBV3-1/TRBV3-2	TRBJ2-2	.	CASSHGAGGPAGELFF	TGTGCCAGCAGTCATGGAGCGGGGGGGCCGGCCGGGGAGCTGTTTTTT
.	TRBV12-3/TRBV12-4	TRBJ1-2	.	CASSPIITHGYTF	TGTGCCAGCAGTCCAATTATCACTCATGGCTACACCTTC
.	TRBV5-1	TRBJ1-4	.	CASSLDGATNEKLFF	TGCGCCAGCAGCTTGGACGGTGCAACTAATGAAAAACTGTTTTTT